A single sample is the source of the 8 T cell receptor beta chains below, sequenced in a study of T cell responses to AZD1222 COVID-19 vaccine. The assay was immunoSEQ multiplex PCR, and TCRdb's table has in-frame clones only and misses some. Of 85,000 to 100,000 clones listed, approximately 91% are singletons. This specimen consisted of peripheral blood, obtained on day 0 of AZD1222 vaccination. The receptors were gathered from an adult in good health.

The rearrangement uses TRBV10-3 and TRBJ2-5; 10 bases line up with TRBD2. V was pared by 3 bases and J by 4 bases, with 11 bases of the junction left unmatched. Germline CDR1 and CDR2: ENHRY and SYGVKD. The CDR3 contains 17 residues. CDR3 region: CAISERSSGGFGETQYF. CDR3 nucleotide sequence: TGTGCCATCAGTGAACGTTCTAGCGGGGGATTTGGAGAGACCCAGTACTTC.

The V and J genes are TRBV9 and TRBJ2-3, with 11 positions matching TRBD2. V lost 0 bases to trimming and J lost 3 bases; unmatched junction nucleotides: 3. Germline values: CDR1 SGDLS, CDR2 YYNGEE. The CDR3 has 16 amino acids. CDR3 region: CASSVGSGGVTDTQYF. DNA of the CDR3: TGTGCCAGCAGCGTAGGTAGCGGGGGGGTTACAGATACGCAGTATTTT.

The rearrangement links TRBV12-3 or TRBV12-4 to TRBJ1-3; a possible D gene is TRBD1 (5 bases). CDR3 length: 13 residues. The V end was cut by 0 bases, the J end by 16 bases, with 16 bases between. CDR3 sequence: CASSLALFDRIYF. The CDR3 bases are TGTGCCAGCAGTTTAGCGCTCTTCGACAGAATCTATTTT.

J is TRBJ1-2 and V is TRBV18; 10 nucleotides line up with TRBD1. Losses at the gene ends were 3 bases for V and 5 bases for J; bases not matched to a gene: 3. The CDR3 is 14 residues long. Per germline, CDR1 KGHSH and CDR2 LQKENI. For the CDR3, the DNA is TGTGCCAGCTCACCTCGGGACAGGGGATATGGCTACACCTTC. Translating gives CASSPRDRGYGYTF.

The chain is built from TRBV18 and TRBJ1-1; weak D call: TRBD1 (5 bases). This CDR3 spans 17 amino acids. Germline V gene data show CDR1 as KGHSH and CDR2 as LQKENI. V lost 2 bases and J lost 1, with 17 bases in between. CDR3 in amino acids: CASSPFRDPKPNTEAFF. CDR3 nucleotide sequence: TGTGCCAGCTCACCATTCAGGGATCCTAAGCCGAACACTGAAGCTTTCTTT.

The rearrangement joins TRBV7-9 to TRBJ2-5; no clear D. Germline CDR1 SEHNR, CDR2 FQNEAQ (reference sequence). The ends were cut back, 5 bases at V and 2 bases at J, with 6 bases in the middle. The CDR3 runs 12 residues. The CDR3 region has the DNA TGTGCCAGCAGCAAAAATCAAGAGACCCAGTACTTC. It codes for CASSKNQETQYF.

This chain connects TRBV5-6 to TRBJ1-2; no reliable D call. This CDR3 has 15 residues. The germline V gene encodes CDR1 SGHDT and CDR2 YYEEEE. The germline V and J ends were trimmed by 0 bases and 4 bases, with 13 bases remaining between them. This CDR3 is CASSLARGTSYGYTF. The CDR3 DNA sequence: TGTGCCAGCAGCTTGGCCCGAGGCACCTCCTATGGCTACACCTTC.

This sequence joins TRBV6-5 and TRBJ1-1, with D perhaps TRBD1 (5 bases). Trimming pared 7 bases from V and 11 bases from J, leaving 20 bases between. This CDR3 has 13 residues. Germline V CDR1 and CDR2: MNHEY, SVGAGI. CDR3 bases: TGTGCCAGCATCCTACAAGGGGCAGGGTGGGCTTTCTTT. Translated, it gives CASILQGAGWAFF.